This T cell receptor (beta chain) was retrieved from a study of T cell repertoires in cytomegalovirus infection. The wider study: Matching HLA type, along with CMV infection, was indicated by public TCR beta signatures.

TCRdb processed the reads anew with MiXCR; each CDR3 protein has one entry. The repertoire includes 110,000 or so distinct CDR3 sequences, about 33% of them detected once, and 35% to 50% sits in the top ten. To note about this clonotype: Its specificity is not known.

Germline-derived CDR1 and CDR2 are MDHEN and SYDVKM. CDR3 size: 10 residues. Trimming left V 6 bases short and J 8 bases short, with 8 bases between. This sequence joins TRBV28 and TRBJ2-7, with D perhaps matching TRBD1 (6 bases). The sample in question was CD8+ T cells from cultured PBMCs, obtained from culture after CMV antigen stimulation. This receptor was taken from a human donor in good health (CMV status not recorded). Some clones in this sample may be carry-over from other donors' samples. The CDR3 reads CASRQGKQYF. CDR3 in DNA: TGTGCCAGCAGACAGGGCAAGCAGTACTTC.